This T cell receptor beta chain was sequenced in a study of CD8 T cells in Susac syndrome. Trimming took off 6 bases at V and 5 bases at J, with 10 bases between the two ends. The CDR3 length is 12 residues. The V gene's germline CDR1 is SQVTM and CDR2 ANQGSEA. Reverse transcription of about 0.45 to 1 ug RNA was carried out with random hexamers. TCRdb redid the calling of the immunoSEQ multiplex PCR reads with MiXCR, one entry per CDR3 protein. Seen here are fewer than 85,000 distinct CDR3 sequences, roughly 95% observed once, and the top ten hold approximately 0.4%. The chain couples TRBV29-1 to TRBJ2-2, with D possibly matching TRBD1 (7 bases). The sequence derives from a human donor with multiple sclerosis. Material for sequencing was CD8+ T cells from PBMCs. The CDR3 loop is CSVSGGTGELFF. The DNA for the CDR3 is TGCAGCGTCTCAGGGGGGACCGGGGAGCTGTTTTTT.